This T cell receptor beta chain was recovered during a study of stem cell transplantation in POMP-related autoinflammatory disease. Study in general: Impaired MHC class I-dependent CD8+ differentiation was hypothesized from defective thymoproteasomes.

Libraries were prepared by immunoSEQ multiplex PCR; TCRdb keeps only in-frame clonotypes and omits some of them. The sample holds some 68,000 clones, approximately 91% seen once. This receptor was identified in a human patient with POMP-related autoinflammation and immune dysregulation (PRAID). T cells may partly derive from the graft donor. The specimen was CD4+ T cells from PBMCs, collected after stem cell transplantation.

This CDR3 reads CASSYGRLSNQPQHF. CDR3 nucleotides: TGTGCCAGCAGTTACGGACGGCTTAGCAATCAGCCCCAGCATTTT. The V gene is TRBV6-5, the J gene TRBJ1-5; no firm D call. The germline CDR1 and CDR2 sequences are MNHEY and SVGAGI. This CDR3 comprises 15 residues. V lost 2 bases, J lost 0 bases, and 8 bases lay in between.